The present TCR beta chain was sequenced within a study of neoadjuvant anti-PD-1 for oral cavity cancer (dated by TCRdb to the early 2020s). Study-wide context: Before undergoing curative-intent surgical resection, most patients got three to four biweekly nivolumab doses at 3 mg/kg. Under RECIST 1.1, patients with complete response, partial response or stable disease were classed as responders, and patients with progression were classed as non-responders. For patients who did not progress, a fourth nivolumab dose was given around day 43, followed by definitive surgical resection on days 50-56. The parent correlative cohort had around 13 patients and a response rate of about 35%. Summary of the overall study and its limitations: After neoadjuvant nivolumab, non-responders showed significantly higher T cell clonality (Gini index) in PBMCs than responders did. TCR analyses included only a few patients per response group, and the authors called for larger cohorts for validation. Higher pretreatment blood Treg/Th17 ratios correlated with both higher pretreatment blood TCRbeta clonality and lower post-treatment tumor TCRbeta clonality.

For deep sequencing, PBMC libraries mostly used about 0.45 ug of input genomic DNA, with six replicates for each sample. TCRbeta libraries were prepared with the immunoSEQ hsTCRbeta kit according to the manufacturer's instructions. An Illumina NovaSeq 6000 S4 flow cell was used to sequence the final libraries, which had first been combined to 3 nM. In the authors' own workflow: Raw data preprocessing and quality control were performed with the immunoSEQ Analyzer. The analysis was restricted to productive rearrangements, with each unique CDR3 amino acid sequence defining a clonotype. Repertoire clonality was estimated as the Gini-Simpson index, which was computed with the R package tcR. Student's t test was used to compare Gini indices, while Pearson correlation assessed associations with tumor size change. The clones in this table, taken by TCRdb from immuneACCESS, are in-frame only. Not every clone is retained; where verified, under half of the shortfall comes from an unresolved V gene, and the cause of the rest is unknown. The V and J calls and the clone size are those of that table, but D and trimming were determined from the DNA. In all, the sample holds some 20,000 clones, and roughly 72% of those were seen once. In total, the top ten clones hold over 2.5% of the sample.

Interpreted using the paper, the time point label stands for: before neoadjuvant nivolumab. The patients had newly diagnosed stage II-IVA oral cavity squamous cell carcinoma and had not received any prior systemic or radiation treatment. The cohort was composed of patients with HPV-negative, locally advanced oral cavity squamous cell carcinoma. No culture maintenance or expansion was done, as the peripheral blood mononuclear cells went straight to analysis. The samples were drawn from a longitudinal correlative study tied to a single-arm phase II trial testing neoadjuvant nivolumab in oral cavity squamous cell carcinoma. Subject-matched pre- and post-treatment PBMCs and tumors from three responders and three non-responders underwent genomic DNA-based TCRbeta sequencing. Peripheral blood mononuclear cells were collected before nivolumab treatment and again after treatment, at the time of surgery. Genomic DNA was isolated from PBMCs using the Maxwell RSC DNA from Cells kit.

To note about this clone: Its antigen is unknown. No much larger clone is present one base from it, and per-base qualities are unavailable.

Trimming removed 2 bases from V and 1 base from J; the gene matches leave 9 bases unexplained. CDR1 and CDR2 (ENHRY, SYGVKD) derive from the germline V gene. Measured from the cysteine to the phenylalanine, the CDR3 is 18 residues long. Only CDR3 DNA remains: 54 bases, in frame from the first base. The source material was PBMCs, sampled before nivolumab (anti-PD-1) treatment. Here the chain combines TRBV10-3 and TRBJ2-3, with 10 bases in between that match TRBD1. The TCR was taken from a person between 35 and 79 years old with oral cavity squamous cell carcinoma. The DNA sequence reads TGTGCCATCAGTGAGGAGCTTTTGGGGACAGGGGGCACAGATACGCAGTATTTT. It is translated as CAISEELLGTGGTDTQYF.